Listed below are T cell receptor beta chains from one sample, sequenced in a study of T cells in Graves' hyperthyroidism and ophthalmopathy. In TCRdb, the multiplex PCR reads were re-called with MiXCR into one record per CDR3 protein. The repertoire holds 400,000 to 450,000 distinct CDR3 sequences, 14% to 15% seen once, with less than 15% in the top ten. Sample: blood. These receptor sequences come from a young man with Graves' ophthalmopathy. CDR3s include the opening cysteine and the closing phenylalanine or tryptophan. Each record gives: CDR3 DNA, CDR3 protein, V gene, J gene, clone size, D gene. The D gene is left open where the match is weak. Size is stated for part of the rows, as once, few or many counts, or as a class when the clone is expanded.

TGTGCCAGCAGACCCGGACAGGATATATCCCAAGAGACCCAGTACTTC,CASRPGQDISQETQYF,TRBV6-1,TRBJ2-5,many,TRBD1
TGTGCCACCGGGGGACTAGCGGGTCCCTTGGCTACGCAGTATTTT,CATGGLAGPLATQYF,TRBV24-1,TRBJ2-3,many,TRBD2
TGTGCCAGCAGCGTAGATACTTTTAACTATGGCTACACCTTC,CASSVDTFNYGYTF,TRBV9,TRBJ1-2,many,.
TGTGCCAGCAGCGTGCGTGGGCACGGAGCTTTCTTT,CASSVRGHGAFF,TRBV11-3,TRBJ1-1,many,.
TGCGCCAGCAGCAACGGGCCCTCTAGCTATGGCTACACCTTC,CASSNGPSSYGYTF,TRBV5-1,TRBJ1-2,many,.
TGTGCCAGCAGCCACACTAACTTGGGCACTGAAGCTTTCTTT,CASSHTNLGTEAFF,TRBV3-1,TRBJ1-1,many,.
TGTGCCAGCTCACCACCTAATCGCTATCAGATCTCTGGAAACACCATATATTTT,CASSPPNRYQISGNTIYF,TRBV18,TRBJ1-3,few,.
TGTGCCAGCCACACCGGGACAGGCTATGGCTACACCTTC,CASHTGTGYGYTF,TRBV18,TRBJ1-2,many,TRBD1
TGTGCCAGCAGCCTAGCGGGGCCGGGCACAGATACGCAGTATTTT,CASSLAGPGTDTQYF,TRBV2,TRBJ2-3,.,TRBD2
TGTGCCTGCAGCTCATACACCGGGGAGCTGTTTTTT,CACSSYTGELFF,TRBV7-2,TRBJ2-2,.,.
TGCAGCGTTGTTGGCACGACGGGCACAGATACGCAGTATTTT,CSVVGTTGTDTQYF,TRBV29-1,TRBJ2-3,many,.
TGTGCCAGCAGCCAAGATCTGGAGCCCCAGCATTTT,CASSQDLEPQHF,TRBV3-1,TRBJ1-5,many,.
TGTGCCAGCAGTGCCGGTTCCTATGGCTACACCTTC,CASSAGSYGYTF,TRBV12-3/TRBV12-4,TRBJ1-2,many,.
TGTGCCAGCAGTTTTCCGGGACAGGGGGCGGAAGGCTACACCTTC,CASSFPGQGAEGYTF,TRBV12-3/TRBV12-4,TRBJ1-2,many,TRBD1
TGTGCCAGCAGTTTCTGGGCGGGGGTGGGCGGCTACACCTTC,CASSFWAGVGGYTF,TRBV12-3/TRBV12-4,TRBJ1-2,.,.
TGTGCCAGCAGCTTAAGAGGGGACCGTGCCTACGAGCAGTACTTC,CASSLRGDRAYEQYF,TRBV13,TRBJ2-7,.,.
TGCAGTGCTATGATGGGGAACACTGAAGCTTTCTTT,CSAMMGNTEAFF,TRBV20-1,TRBJ1-1,many,.
TGTGCCAGCAGTCCTTCAGGGGACCCTGAAGCTTTCTTT,CASSPSGDPEAFF,TRBV27,TRBJ1-1,few,.
TGTGCCAGCAGGCCCCTGGCGGGGTTTCAAGAGACCCAGTACTTC,CASRPLAGFQETQYF,TRBV12-3/TRBV12-4,TRBJ2-5,many,.
TGCGCCAGCGCCGGGACAGTCTATGGCTACACCTTC,CASAGTVYGYTF,TRBV5-1,TRBJ1-2,.,TRBD1
TGTGCCAGCAGTGTTTTCGGGGGCAGCTCCTACAATGAGCAGTTCTTC,CASSVFGGSSYNEQFF,TRBV13,TRBJ2-1,few,.
TGTGCCAGCAGCCCAGTCTTGGCCTACGAGCAGTACTTC,CASSPVLAYEQYF,TRBV7-8,TRBJ2-7,many,.
TGTGCCAGCAGCTCGAACAATGGGGGGAATGAAGCTTTCTTT,CASSSNNGGNEAFF,TRBV11-2,TRBJ1-1,many,.
TGTGCCAGCAGTTACTCTAGCGGGGGCGGGTCCTACGAGCAGTACTTC,CASSYSSGGGSYEQYF,TRBV6-5,TRBJ2-7,.,TRBD2